Below are 10 T cell receptor beta chains sequenced from a single sample in a study of neurological immune-mediated disorders. Each CDR3 protein is one row after TCRdb ran MiXCR on the 5' RACE reads. Here the sample spans approximately 50,000 distinct CDR3 sequences, approximately 5.8% being singletons. Source material: CD4+ T cells from blood. Receptors were obtained from a woman under 30 with multiple sclerosis.

This clonotype was detected ten times or more. This chain links TRBV20-1 with TRBJ2-3; 8 positions match TRBD2. The CDR3 spans 17 residues. Germline CDR1 reads DFQATT; CDR2 reads SNEGSKA (reference sequence). The trim removed 0 bases at V and 1 base at J, leaving 9 bases unmatched. The CDR3 nucleotides read TGCAGTGCTAGAGATACTGAGGGGCGGGGGGGCACAGATACGCAGTATTTT. It codes for CSARDTEGRGGTDTQYF.

This clonotype was recorded at least ten times. The CDR3 coding sequence is TGTGCCAGCACCATACCGGGACTAGTTAGCAATGAGCAGTTCTTC. Translated: CASTIPGLVSNEQFF. V gene TRBV7-9 combines with J gene TRBJ2-1, with TRBD2 matching 8 bases. CDR3 length: 15 amino acids. CDR1 and CDR2 from the germline V gene are SEHNR and FQNEAQ (reference sequence). J was trimmed by 6 bases and V by 7 bases; bases with no gene match: 11.

This clonotype has ten or more counts. V and J are TRBV10-3 and TRBJ1-1; 8 positions match TRBD1. Germline V gene lookup returns CDR1 ENHRY and CDR2 SYGVKD. The CDR3 loop spans 14 amino acids. Losses at the gene ends were 7 bases for V and 8 bases for J; bases not matched to a gene: 12. The CDR3 DNA is TGTGCCATCACCCAGACAGGGGAAAACGGAGAAGCTTTCTTT. This encodes CAITQTGENGEAFF.

This clonotype occurred many times. The gene calls are TRBV15 and TRBJ2-1, with D maybe TRBD2 (6 bases). Germline V CDR1 and CDR2: LNHNV, YYDKDF (reference sequence). Between the trimmed V and J ends, which lost 4 bases and 3 bases, there was a span of 16 bases. The CDR3 covers 16 residues. CDR3 DNA sequence: TGTGCCACCAGCACTCTCTTGGGGGGACTCTACAATGAGCAGTTCTTC. Translated: CATSTLLGGLYNEQFF.

Comments on this clonotype: The germline gene is not matched at one end of the junction; a read error may be the cause. J is TRBJ1-1 and V is TRBV6-6; D may be TRBD1 (6 bases). CDR1 and CDR2 (germline): MNHNY, SVGAGI (reference sequence). CDR3 size: 13 residues. The CDR3 bases are TGTGACAGCAGAGCAGGGGTAGGCACTGAAGCTTTCTTT. This gives the protein CDSRAGVGTEAFF.

In this sample, this clonotype turned up many times. The V gene is TRBV6-6, the J gene TRBJ1-1; 8 positions match TRBD1. Per the germline V gene, CDR1 is MNHNY and CDR2 is SVGAGI (reference sequence). The CDR3 has 14 amino acids. V lost 6 bases to trimming and J lost 6 bases; unmatched junction nucleotides: 9. Written as DNA, the CDR3 is TGTGCCAGCAGCCGGGGGCAGGGGGCCGCTGAAGCTTTCTTT. Translation: CASSRGQGAAEAFF.

Ten or more counts support this clonotype. The chain is built from TRBV7-8 and TRBJ2-7; a weak D match, TRBD1 (6 bases). Germline V gene lookup returns CDR1 SGHVS and CDR2 FQNEAQ. The V end lost 6 bases, the J end lost 2 bases, and 11 bases lay between the germline ends. This CDR3 region has 13 residues. The CDR3 DNA reads TGTGCCAGCAGTCGGACAGATACCTACGAGCAGTACTTC. Translation: CASSRTDTYEQYF.

This clonotype was counted ten times or more. This chain joins TRBV6-6 and TRBJ1-5, with 9 bases fitting TRBD1. Trimming at V came to 7 bases and at J to 5 bases, leaving 9 bases not matched to a gene. Germline CDR1 reads MNHNY; CDR2 reads SVGAGI (reference sequence). The CDR3 has 15 residues. CDR3 region: CASTSPGTGHQPQHF. The DNA of the CDR3 is TGTGCCAGCACCTCCCCCGGGACAGGGCATCAGCCCCAGCATTTT.

This clonotype was found many times. The rearrangement joins TRBV20-1 to TRBJ1-2, with TRBD1 matching 9 bases. This CDR3 is 14 amino acids long. V lost 5 bases to trimming and J lost 3 bases; unmatched junction nucleotides: 7. The germline CDR1 and CDR2 sequences are DFQATT and SNEGSKA (reference sequence). Written as DNA, the CDR3 is TGCAGTGCTCGCCAAACAGGGGGCTACTATGGCTACACCTTC. Translation gives CSARQTGGYYGYTF.

The rearrangement uses TRBV15 and TRBJ2-3; unclear D gene. The ends were cut back, 1 base at V and 5 bases at J, with 4 bases in the middle. Germline V CDR1 and CDR2: LNHNV, YYDKDF (reference sequence). CDR3 length: 12 amino acids. CDR3 amino acids: CATSRGGDTQYF. The CDR3 DNA sequence: TGTGCCACCAGCAGAGGGGGAGATACGCAGTATTTT.